The source of this TCR beta chain is a study of control samples from healthy donors and cancer patients. Only a few counts were recorded for this clone. Sequencing was performed with immunoSEQ multiplex PCR; in TCRdb, only in-frame clones are kept and a portion is missing. The repertoire has approximately 98,000 clones, approximately 84% of them found once; the top ten carry around 6.6%. The germline V gene encodes CDR1 SGHRS and CDR2 YFSETQ. The V end lost 7 bases, the J end lost 4 bases, and 14 bases lay between the germline ends. This CDR3 spans 13 amino acids. The sample taken for sequencing was blood. The clonotype originates from a man aged 18 to 30 in good health. The J gene is TRBJ1-2, the V gene TRBV5-1, with TRBD1 as a possible D gene (6 bases). CDR3 amino acids: CASGPQGSYGYTF. The CDR3 nucleotides are TGCGCCAGCGGACCACAGGGATCCTATGGCTACACCTTC. Complete variable domain (other parts from reference TRBV5-1 and TRBJ1-2): KAGVTQTPRYLIKTRGQQVTLSCSPISGHRSVSWYQQTPGQGLQFLFEYFSETQRNKGNFPGRFSGRQFSNSRSEMNVSTLELGDSALYLCASGPQGSYGYTFGSGTRLTVV.